Listed below are T cell receptor beta chains from one sample, sequenced in a study of blood T cell repertoires in COVID-19. Clones were read by immunoSEQ multiplex PCR, and TCRdb kept only the in-frame ones, dropping some. The sample lists roughly 200,000 clones, 70% to 90% seen once, with 18% in the top ten. The sample comprised peripheral blood. These TCRs come from a person aged 65 to 85 with COVID-19, enrolled during active disease. CDR3s include the opening cysteine and the closing phenylalanine or tryptophan. The D gene is left open where the match is weak. Size values are once, few and many counts, or a class for expanded clones, and some rows have none.

j_call | v_call | d_call | clone_size | cdr3_nt | cdr3_aa
TRBJ2-7 | TRBV4-3 | . | . | TGCGCCACCACTACGAGCGAGCAGTACTTC | CATTTSEQYF
TRBJ1-5 | TRBV19 | . | . | TGTGCCAGTACTCAGGGCCCCGGGCAGCCCCAGCATTTT | CASTQGPGQPQHF
TRBJ1-2 | TRBV2 | TRBD1 | . | TGTGCCAGCAGGCCGGGACAGGGGATGAGGGGCTACACCTTC | CASRPGQGMRGYTF
TRBJ1-6 | TRBV6-5 | . | . | TGTGCCAGCAGGAGAGTTTCACCCCTCCACTTT | CASRRVSPLHF
TRBJ2-1 | TRBV4-1 | TRBD2 | . | TGCGCCAGCAGCCAAGCTAGCGGTGAGCAGTTCTTC | CASSQASGEQFF
TRBJ1-1 | TRBV6-1 | . | few | TGTGCCAGCAGTGGCTACAGGGTTTTGGGGAACACTGAAGCTTTCTTT | CASSGYRVLGNTEAFF
TRBJ1-3 | TRBV15 | . | . | TGTGCCACCAGCAGAGCTTCGGGAAACACCATATATTTT | CATSRASGNTIYF
TRBJ2-3 | TRBV27 | TRBD2 | . | TGTGCCAGCTCCTCCGGGACTAGCGGTTTCACAGATACGCAGTATTTT | CASSSGTSGFTDTQYF
TRBJ2-1 | TRBV3-1/TRBV3-2 | TRBD2 | . | TGTGCCAGCAGCCAAAGAACTAGCGGGGCCTACAATGAGCAGTTCTTC | CASSQRTSGAYNEQFF
TRBJ2-3 | TRBV5-1 | TRBD2 | . | TGCGCCAGCAGCCAGAGCGGGATCACAGATACGCAGTATTTT | CASSQSGITDTQYF
TRBJ2-1 | TRBV28 | TRBD1 | once | TGTGCCAGCAGGCGACAGGGTCGTGATGAGCAGTTCTTC | CASRRQGRDEQFF
TRBJ1-2 | TRBV12-3/TRBV12-4 | TRBD1 | . | TGTGCCAGCAGGCAACAGGGGGCTGGTGGCTACACCTTC | CASRQQGAGGYTF
TRBJ1-6 | TRBV7-9 | . | . | TGTGCCAGCAGCTATATAAGGGACATGAGCTCCTATAATTCACCCCTCCACTTT | CASSYIRDMSSYNSPLHF
TRBJ2-7 | TRBV6-5 | TRBD2 | . | TGTGCCAGCACCCCCCGCGGACTAGCGGGCGCCGAGCAGTACTTC | CASTPRGLAGAEQYF
TRBJ1-1 | TRBV19 | . | . | TGTGCCAGTAGTATGTCCAACAGAAACACTGAAGCTTTCTTT | CASSMSNRNTEAFF
TRBJ2-7 | TRBV24-1 | TRBD2 | . | TGTGCCACTAAAATAGCGGGAGGGGGGTACGAGCAGTACTTC | CATKIAGGGYEQYF
TRBJ2-1 | TRBV12-3/TRBV12-4 | . | . | TGTGCCAGCAGTCAAGGGGCTGAGCAGTTCTTC | CASSQGAEQFF
TRBJ1-5 | TRBV6-1 | . | few | TGTGCCAGCAGTGCTTTTTCTAGCTATAGCAATCAGCCCCAGCATTTT | CASSAFSSYSNQPQHF
TRBJ2-7 | TRBV4-3 | TRBD2 | . | TGCGCCAGCAGCGAACTAGCGGGGGACTACGAGCAGTACTTC | CASSELAGDYEQYF
TRBJ1-1 | TRBV7-2 | . | once | TGTGCCAGCAGCTTATTTTTGTCGGGGAACGGGAACACTGAAGCTTTCTTT | CASSLFLSGNGNTEAFF
TRBJ1-6 | TRBV9 | . | . | TGTGCCAGCAGCAAACACCATACAGAAGGTTCACCCCTCCACTTT | CASSKHHTEGSPLHF
TRBJ2-3 | TRBV9 | TRBD1 | . | TGTGCCAGCAGCGTAGTATTAGGGACAGGGCGGACGGATACGCAGTATTTT | CASSVVLGTGRTDTQYF
TRBJ2-1 | TRBV6-4 | TRBD2 | . | TGTGCCAGTTCCGGGGGGGGGAGCTCCTACAATGAGCAGTTCTTC | CASSGGGSSYNEQFF
TRBJ1-4 | TRBV21-1 | . | . | TGTGCCAGCAGCATGGCAGGGGAAGGATGGGCCAAAAATGAAAAACTGTTTTTT | CASSMAGEGWAKNEKLFF
TRBJ2-2 | TRBV6-1 | . | . | TGTGCCAGCAGTGACATACAGGGAGCGAACACCGGGGAGCTGTTTTTT | CASSDIQGANTGELFF
TRBJ1-5 | TRBV19 | . | . | TGTGCCAGTAGTAGGCAGGCCCAAGGTTTTACTCCCCAGCATTTT | CASSRQAQGFTPQHF
TRBJ2-3 | TRBV28 | . | . | TGTGCCAGCATATTATCGGGGGCAGATACGCAGTATTTT | CASILSGADTQYF
TRBJ1-6 | TRBV25-1 | . | . | TGTGCCAGCGGTGATGGGCAGGGAAGTAATTCACCCCTCCACTTT | CASGDGQGSNSPLHF
TRBJ2-7 | TRBV6-1 | . | . | TGTGCCAGCAGTGATCGTGGGGGGGCGGACGAGCAGTACTTC | CASSDRGGADEQYF
TRBJ1-5 | TRBV7-9 | . | . | TGTGCCAGCAGCTCTGACAGGAGCAATCAGCCCCAGCATTTT | CASSSDRSNQPQHF
TRBJ1-1 | TRBV30 | . | . | TGTGCTGGGGTACCGAGAACAGGGTGGGGGCCTGAAGCTTTCTTT | CAGVPRTGWGPEAFF
TRBJ2-2 | TRBV9 | . | . | TGTGCCAGCAGCGTAGGTAGCAGGGGCACCGGGGAGCTGTTTTTT | CASSVGSRGTGELFF
TRBJ2-3 | TRBV4-3 | . | . | TGCGCCAGCAGCCAAGGTCCTACCCGAGGAGATACGCAGTATTTT | CASSQGPTRGDTQYF
TRBJ1-6 | TRBV15 | TRBD1 | once | TGTGCCACCAGACCACCTCAGGGGGGTTCACCCCTCCACTTT | CATRPPQGGSPLHF
TRBJ2-3 | TRBV2 | TRBD2 | . | TGTGCCAGCAGTCTCTTAGCGGGGTCTAGCACAGATACGCAGTATTTT | CASSLLAGSSTDTQYF
TRBJ2-5 | TRBV10-3 | TRBD1 | . | TGTGCCATCAGGGGACAGGACGGAGAGACCCAGTACTTC | CAIRGQDGETQYF
TRBJ1-2 | TRBV7-9 | TRBD1 | few | TGTGCCAGCAGCCCCGACGACAGGGTCGGCTATGGCTACACCTTC | CASSPDDRVGYGYTF
TRBJ2-7 | TRBV27 | . | . | TGTGCCAGCAGTTTATCCCCAGGGCTCTACGAGCAGTACTTC | CASSLSPGLYEQYF
TRBJ1-2 | TRBV4-1 | TRBD1 | . | TGCGCCAGCAGCCAAGTGAACAGGGGAGAAGGCTACACCTTC | CASSQVNRGEGYTF
TRBJ2-7 | TRBV6-2/TRBV6-3 | . | few | TGTGCCAGCAGTTACCGACACCCCCCCGGATCCTCCGAGCAGTACTTC | CASSYRHPPGSSEQYF
TRBJ1-2 | TRBV11-1 | TRBD1 | . | TGTGCCAGCAGTCCGGACAGGGGGCATGGCTACACCTTC | CASSPDRGHGYTF
TRBJ1-2 | TRBV6-5 | . | . | TGTGCCAGCAGTTACTCGAGTCAGGATGGCTACACCTTC | CASSYSSQDGYTF
TRBJ1-2 | TRBV5-5 | TRBD1 | . | TGTGCCAGCAGCCAGACACCGACAGGGGGTAATGGCTACACCTTC | CASSQTPTGGNGYTF
TRBJ2-3 | TRBV5-4 | . | . | TGTGCCAGCAGCGCGGGGCATGACCGCAGCACAGATACGCAGTATTTT | CASSAGHDRSTDTQYF
TRBJ1-4 | TRBV28 | . | . | TGTGCCAGCAGGCTGAGTGGAGCAACTAATGAAAAACTGTTTTTT | CASRLSGATNEKLFF
TRBJ2-3 | TRBV11-3 | TRBD1 | . | TGTGCCAGCAGCGTCGGGACAGGGTTTGAGCAGTATTTT | CASSVGTGFEQYF